Listed below are T cell receptor beta chains from one sample, sequenced in a study of blood T cell repertoires in COVID-19. Produced via immunoSEQ multiplex PCR; TCRdb's table is partial and in-frame only. The table has about 200,000 clones, just under 85% seen once. The specimen was peripheral blood. Receptors were obtained from a human donor with acute or convalescent COVID-19. The donor label of this sample is uncertain. Each CDR3 is given with its conserved first and last residue. D genes are given only for firm matches. Clone size, where shown, is once, few, many, or a class for clones that have expanded.

j_gene: TRBJ1-1
d_gene: TRBD1
v_gene: TRBV7-2
abundance: many
CDR3nt: TGTGCCAGCAAACAGGGGAGGAACACTGAAGCTTTCTTT
CDR3aa: CASKQGRNTEAFF

j_gene: TRBJ2-2
d_gene: TRBD2
v_gene: TRBV5-1
abundance: .
CDR3nt: TGCGCCAGCAGCGCGGGACTAGCGGATATCAACGGGGAGCTGTTTTTT
CDR3aa: CASSAGLADINGELFF

j_gene: TRBJ2-3
d_gene: .
v_gene: TRBV7-3
abundance: .
CDR3nt: TGTGCCAGCAGCCCAGGGGTGCGGCTTCCCACAGATACGCAGTATTTT
CDR3aa: CASSPGVRLPTDTQYF

j_gene: TRBJ1-4
d_gene: .
v_gene: TRBV5-1
abundance: once
CDR3nt: TGCGCCAGCAGATCGGGGGGCTCAACTAATGAAAAACTGTTTTTT
CDR3aa: CASRSGGSTNEKLFF

j_gene: TRBJ2-2
d_gene: TRBD2
v_gene: TRBV2
abundance: .
CDR3nt: TGTGCCAGCAATGGACTAGCGGGAGTAGGCGGGGAGCTGTTTTTT
CDR3aa: CASNGLAGVGGELFF

j_gene: TRBJ2-3
d_gene: TRBD2
v_gene: TRBV5-1
abundance: .
CDR3nt: TGCGCCAGCAGCTTGGTAGCGGGACTTGCGGATACGCAGTATTTT
CDR3aa: CASSLVAGLADTQYF

j_gene: TRBJ2-6
d_gene: TRBD2
v_gene: TRBV5-5
abundance: .
CDR3nt: TGTGCCAGCAGCTTGCGGGGGGATTTAGCCTCTGGGGCCAACGTCCTGACTTTC
CDR3aa: CASSLRGDLASGANVLTF

j_gene: TRBJ1-4
d_gene: .
v_gene: TRBV10-3
abundance: .
CDR3nt: TGTGCCATCAGCAGTGGGCAGGGAGGAGAAAAACTGTTTTTT
CDR3aa: CAISSGQGGEKLFF

j_gene: TRBJ2-1
d_gene: TRBD2
v_gene: TRBV27
abundance: .
CDR3nt: TGTGCCAGCAGTTTGCCCGGGACTAAGAATGTCTTC
CDR3aa: CASSLPGTKNVF

j_gene: TRBJ2-5
d_gene: TRBD2
v_gene: TRBV24-1
abundance: .
CDR3nt: TGTGCCACCAGCGGGACTAGCGGGAGGTCTGTTGAGACCCAGTACTTC
CDR3aa: CATSGTSGRSVETQYF

j_gene: TRBJ1-3
d_gene: .
v_gene: TRBV4-1
abundance: .
CDR3nt: TGCGCCAGCAGCCGGGAGAGGGGGTCAGGAAACACCATATATTTT
CDR3aa: CASSRERGSGNTIYF

j_gene: TRBJ1-2
d_gene: TRBD1
v_gene: TRBV6-5
abundance: .
CDR3nt: TGTGCCAGCAGGACACAGGGGAGGAGTGGCTACACCTTC
CDR3aa: CASRTQGRSGYTF

j_gene: TRBJ2-5
d_gene: .
v_gene: TRBV5-1
abundance: .
CDR3nt: TGCGCCAGCAGCCAGGAAGGGGTTCAAGAGACCCAGTACTTC
CDR3aa: CASSQEGVQETQYF

j_gene: TRBJ1-1
d_gene: .
v_gene: TRBV2
abundance: .
CDR3nt: TGTGCCAGCTTGACAAGCTCCAACACTGAAGCTTTCTTT
CDR3aa: CASLTSSNTEAFF

j_gene: TRBJ1-1
d_gene: TRBD1
v_gene: TRBV19
abundance: few
CDR3nt: TGTGCCAGTCTGGGACAGGCCGCCATGAACACTGAAGCTTTCTTT
CDR3aa: CASLGQAAMNTEAFF

j_gene: TRBJ2-2
d_gene: TRBD2
v_gene: TRBV10-3
abundance: .
CDR3nt: TGTGCCATCAGGACTAGCGGGAACACCGGGGAGCTGTTTTTT
CDR3aa: CAIRTSGNTGELFF

j_gene: TRBJ1-1
d_gene: .
v_gene: TRBV5-4
abundance: few
CDR3nt: TGTGCCAGCAGCTTGGGGTTACAGGGCCGATCTGAAGCTTTCTTT
CDR3aa: CASSLGLQGRSEAFF

j_gene: TRBJ2-1
d_gene: TRBD1
v_gene: TRBV5-4
abundance: .
CDR3nt: TGTGCCAGCAGCTTGGGACAGGGGTCGTTGAATGAGCAGTTCTTC
CDR3aa: CASSLGQGSLNEQFF

j_gene: TRBJ2-1
d_gene: TRBD2
v_gene: TRBV28
abundance: .
CDR3nt: TGTGCCAGCAGCCCCGGGACTACAGGACCCAATGAGCAGTTCTTC
CDR3aa: CASSPGTTGPNEQFF

j_gene: TRBJ2-7
d_gene: TRBD2
v_gene: TRBV11-2
abundance: .
CDR3nt: TGTGCCAGCAGCTTAGGGACTAGCGGGAGATCCCCCTACGAGCAGTACTTC
CDR3aa: CASSLGTSGRSPYEQYF

j_gene: TRBJ1-2
d_gene: TRBD1
v_gene: TRBV18
abundance: .
CDR3nt: TGTGCCAGCACAACAGGGGGCGCGGGCTATGGCTACACCTTC
CDR3aa: CASTTGGAGYGYTF

j_gene: TRBJ2-5
d_gene: TRBD2
v_gene: TRBV10-3
abundance: .
CDR3nt: TGTGCCATCAGCGGGACTAGCCAGGAGACCCAGTACTTC
CDR3aa: CAISGTSQETQYF

j_gene: TRBJ2-7
d_gene: .
v_gene: TRBV6-2/TRBV6-3
abundance: few
CDR3nt: TGTGCCAGCAGTCCCCGGGTTGGGGGCGACGAGCAGTACTTC
CDR3aa: CASSPRVGGDEQYF

j_gene: TRBJ2-1
d_gene: TRBD1
v_gene: TRBV11-1
abundance: once
CDR3nt: TGTGCCAGCAGCCGTGACAGGGTTAGTAATGAGCAGTTCTTC
CDR3aa: CASSRDRVSNEQFF

j_gene: TRBJ2-2
d_gene: TRBD1
v_gene: TRBV11-2
abundance: .
CDR3nt: TGTGCCAGCAGCGCCGGGACAGGGGTTGGCACCGGGGAGCTGTTTTTT
CDR3aa: CASSAGTGVGTGELFF

j_gene: TRBJ2-1
d_gene: TRBD2
v_gene: TRBV7-6
abundance: .
CDR3nt: TGTGCCAGCAGCTTATCGGCTAGCGGGAGGGCCACCGCCGGGCATGAGCAGTTCTTC
CDR3aa: CASSLSASGRATAGHEQFF

j_gene: TRBJ1-6
d_gene: .
v_gene: TRBV2
abundance: few
CDR3nt: TGTGCCAGCAGTGAAAGGGTGGGGAGCTCCTATAATTCACCCCTCCACTTT
CDR3aa: CASSERVGSSYNSPLHF

j_gene: TRBJ2-3
d_gene: TRBD2
v_gene: TRBV5-1
abundance: few
CDR3nt: TGCGCCAGCAGAACGACTAGCGGGCCGGCCCGCACAGATACGCAGTATTTT
CDR3aa: CASRTTSGPARTDTQYF

j_gene: TRBJ2-4
d_gene: .
v_gene: TRBV19
abundance: .
CDR3nt: TGTGCCAGTAGTGCACAGGGTTACTATCTTGCAGCCAAAAACATTCAGTACTTC
CDR3aa: CASSAQGYYLAAKNIQYF

j_gene: TRBJ1-3
d_gene: TRBD1
v_gene: TRBV7-2
abundance: .
CDR3nt: TGTGCCAGCAGCTCCACCTCGACAGGGGGAGCTGGAAACACCATATATTTT
CDR3aa: CASSSTSTGGAGNTIYF

j_gene: TRBJ2-3
d_gene: .
v_gene: TRBV28
abundance: .
CDR3nt: TGTGCCAGCAGTCCGGCAGGGTACACAGATACGCAGTATTTT
CDR3aa: CASSPAGYTDTQYF

j_gene: TRBJ2-1
d_gene: TRBD2
v_gene: TRBV7-2
abundance: .
CDR3nt: TGTGCCAGCAGCTCATCCCTTTCTAGCGGGAACAATGAGCAGTTCTTC
CDR3aa: CASSSSLSSGNNEQFF

j_gene: TRBJ2-2
d_gene: .
v_gene: TRBV7-9
abundance: .
CDR3nt: TGTGCCAGCAGCTTAGGGGGGACACAATCCGGGGAGCTGTTTTTT
CDR3aa: CASSLGGTQSGELFF

j_gene: TRBJ1-2
d_gene: TRBD1
v_gene: TRBV27
abundance: .
CDR3nt: TGTGCCAGCACTGAGTTGGGGACACAGGGGGCATATTATGGCTACACCTTC
CDR3aa: CASTELGTQGAYYGYTF

j_gene: TRBJ2-2
d_gene: .
v_gene: TRBV5-1
abundance: once
CDR3nt: TGCGCCAGCAGTTTTATGGGGGCGGACACCGGGGAGCTGTTTTTT
CDR3aa: CASSFMGADTGELFF

j_gene: TRBJ1-2
d_gene: .
v_gene: TRBV6-6
abundance: .
CDR3nt: TGTGCCAGCAGTTACTCTGGGACAAGCTATGGCTACACCTTC
CDR3aa: CASSYSGTSYGYTF